This TCR beta chain came from a study of blood T cell repertoires in COVID-19. Only in-frame clones appear in the TCRdb table, and some are missing; sequencing was by immunoSEQ multiplex PCR. The data show approximately 230,000 clones, roughly 82% seen once. The length of the CDR3 is 19 residues. V lost 3 bases and J lost 9; bases outside the gene matches: 14. Sequenced: peripheral blood. The rearrangement joins TRBV23-1 to TRBJ2-1, with 16 bases matching TRBD2. TRBV23-1 counts as an open reading frame of uncertain function. This clonotype was sampled from a woman of 80 years or more with active or convalescent COVID-19. This CDR3 is CASSHTGTSGRALEVEQFF. CDR3 nucleotides: TGCGCCAGCAGTCATACCGGGACTAGCGGGAGGGCCCTAGAGGTTGAGCAGTTCTTC.